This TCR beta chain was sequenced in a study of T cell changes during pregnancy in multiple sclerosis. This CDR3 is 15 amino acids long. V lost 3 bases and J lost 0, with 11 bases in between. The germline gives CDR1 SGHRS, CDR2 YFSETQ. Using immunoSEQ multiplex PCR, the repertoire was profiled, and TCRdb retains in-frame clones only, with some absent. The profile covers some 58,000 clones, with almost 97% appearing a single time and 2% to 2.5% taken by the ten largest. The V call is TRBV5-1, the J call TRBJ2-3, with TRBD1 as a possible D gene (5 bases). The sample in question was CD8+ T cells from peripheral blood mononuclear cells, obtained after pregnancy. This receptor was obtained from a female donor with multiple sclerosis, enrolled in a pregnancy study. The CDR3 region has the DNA TGCGCCAGCAGCTCGACAGAATTTAGCACAGATACGCAGTATTTT. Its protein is CASSSTEFSTDTQYF.